Listed below are T cell receptor beta chains from one sample, sequenced in a study of blood T cell repertoires in COVID-19. The table came from immunoSEQ multiplex PCR; TCRdb's copy has only in-frame clones and leaves some out. The sample consists of 320,000 or so clones, over 70% of them appearing once. What was sequenced was PBMCs or T cells enriched from blood (not recorded which). The origin of the receptors is a man aged 30 to 39 who had recovered from COVID-19. Both conserved end residues are part of each CDR3. The order of the fields is D gene, J gene, V gene, clone size, CDR3 protein, CDR3 DNA. The D gene is left open where the match is weak. Not every row has a clone size; where given, it reads once, few, many or a size class.

. | TRBJ2-7 | TRBV6-5 | . | CASSYGRVYEQYF | TGTGCCAGCAGTTATGGGCGGGTCTACGAGCAGTACTTC
. | TRBJ2-1 | TRBV7-9 | . | CASSSRGFYNEQFF | TGTGCCAGCAGCTCGCGGGGATTCTACAATGAGCAGTTCTTC
TRBD2 | TRBJ2-3 | TRBV28 | . | CASSHGLAGGTDTQYF | TGTGCCAGCAGCCACGGACTAGCGGGGGGCACAGATACGCAGTATTTT
TRBD1 | TRBJ2-3 | TRBV24-1 | . | CATSDPTGTGRDTQYF | TGTGCCACCAGTGACCCGACAGGGACGGGGCGGGATACGCAGTATTTT
TRBD1 | TRBJ1-1 | TRBV20-1 | . | CSAKDRAGAFF | TGCAGTGCTAAGGACAGGGCAGGAGCTTTCTTT
. | TRBJ2-4 | TRBV2 | . | CASRAGRNLNIQYF | TGTGCCAGCAGGGCGGGGCGCAACCTAAACATTCAGTACTTC
TRBD2 | TRBJ2-5 | TRBV3-1/TRBV3-2 | . | CASTTGTSDQETQYF | TGTGCCAGCACCACCGGGACTAGCGACCAAGAGACCCAGTACTTC
TRBD2 | TRBJ2-1 | TRBV5-1 | . | CASSTTGTSSYNEQFF | TGCGCCAGCAGCACAACCGGGACTAGCTCCTACAATGAGCAGTTCTTC
TRBD1 | TRBJ1-1 | TRBV7-3 | . | CASSPRQGANTEAFF | TGTGCCAGCAGCCCACGGCAGGGGGCGAACACTGAAGCTTTCTTT
. | TRBJ2-3 | TRBV24-1 | . | CATSDETGKFTDTQYF | TGTGCCACCAGTGATGAAACCGGGAAGTTCACAGATACGCAGTATTTT
TRBD1 | TRBJ1-2 | TRBV18 | . | CASSANFGQGKYYGYTF | TGTGCCAGCTCAGCGAATTTCGGACAGGGAAAATACTATGGCTACACCTTC
TRBD2 | TRBJ2-5 | TRBV5-1 | . | CASSLRGLEAETQYF | TGCGCCAGCAGCTTGCGAGGACTAGAAGCGGAGACCCAGTACTTC
. | TRBJ1-1 | TRBV21-1 | . | CASSKGWAGPAFF | TGTGCCAGCAGCAAAGGTTGGGCAGGGCCAGCTTTCTTT
TRBD1 | TRBJ2-7 | TRBV10-3 | once | CAISAVGQDSYEQYF | TGTGCCATCAGTGCCGTCGGACAGGACTCCTACGAGCAGTACTTC
TRBD1 | TRBJ2-7 | TRBV11-2 | once | CASSLTATGGVWEQYF | TGTGCCAGCAGCTTAACTGCGACAGGGGGCGTCTGGGAGCAGTACTTC
TRBD1 | TRBJ1-1 | TRBV7-2 | . | CASSSGQQGSTEAFF | TGTGCCAGCAGCTCCGGTCAACAGGGGTCCACTGAAGCTTTCTTT
. | TRBJ2-1 | TRBV29-1 | . | CSVVWGLGTASGRGYNEQFF | TGCAGCGTTGTATGGGGTTTGGGGACAGCCTCAGGGCGGGGTTACAATGAGCAGTTCTTC
. | TRBJ1-2 | TRBV11-2 | few | CASSALGPGDYGYTF | TGTGCCAGCAGCGCACTAGGACCTGGGGACTATGGCTACACCTTC
TRBD1 | TRBJ1-1 | TRBV15 | . | CATSTGGTEAFF | TGTGCCACCAGCACAGGGGGTACTGAAGCTTTCTTT
. | TRBJ1-4 | TRBV5-1 | . | CASGPQGGAEKLFF | TGCGCCAGCGGCCCACAGGGAGGGGCTGAAAAACTGTTTTTT
. | TRBJ2-7 | TRBV7-9 | . | CASSDQGNEQYF | TGTGCCAGCAGCGACCAGGGCAACGAGCAGTACTTC
. | TRBJ1-2 | TRBV7-9 | . | CASSFPREENYGYTF | TGTGCCAGCAGCTTCCCCAGGGAGGAGAACTATGGCTACACCTTC
. | TRBJ1-1 | TRBV5-1 | . | CASSLTGNTEAFF | TGCGCCAGCAGCTTGACGGGGAACACTGAAGCTTTCTTT
. | TRBJ1-1 | TRBV6-5 | . | CASRQGERAFF | TGTGCCAGCAGACAGGGTGAACGGGCTTTCTTT
TRBD1 | TRBJ1-1 | TRBV29-1 | few | CSVKGATEAFF | TGCAGCGTCAAGGGGGCGACTGAAGCTTTCTTT
TRBD1 | TRBJ2-7 | TRBV5-6 | few | CASSQGQGAYEQYF | TGTGCCAGCAGCCAAGGACAGGGGGCCTACGAGCAGTACTTC
. | TRBJ2-1 | TRBV5-1 | . | CASRNERSSYNEQFF | TGCGCCAGCAGAAATGAGAGGAGCTCCTACAATGAGCAGTTCTTC
. | TRBJ1-6 | TRBV5-5 | . | CASSWAGPYNSPLHF | TGTGCCAGCAGCTGGGCGGGGCCCTATAATTCACCCCTCCACTTT
. | TRBJ1-3 | TRBV12-3/TRBV12-4 | . | CANTWGVGNTIYF | TGTGCCAATACTTGGGGGGTCGGAAACACCATATATTTT
TRBD1 | TRBJ1-4 | TRBV4-1 | . | CASSQAHHLTGAKKLFF | TGCGCCAGCAGCCAAGCCCACCATCTTACAGGGGCTAAAAAACTGTTTTTT
TRBD1 | TRBJ2-7 | TRBV4-1 | . | CASSPRTGSYEQYF | TGCGCCAGCAGCCCACGGACAGGGTCCTACGAGCAGTACTTC
TRBD2 | TRBJ2-1 | TRBV5-1 | . | CASSPSSGGANYNEQFF | TGCGCCAGCAGCCCGTCTAGCGGGGGGGCCAACTACAATGAGCAGTTCTTC
. | TRBJ1-5 | TRBV4-1 | . | CASSQEIGQSNQPQHF | TGCGCCAGCAGCCAAGAAATAGGACAGAGCAATCAGCCCCAGCATTTT
. | TRBJ1-1 | TRBV11-1 | . | CASSLPDMNTEAFF | TGTGCCAGCAGCTTACCAGACATGAACACTGAAGCTTTCTTT
. | TRBJ2-5 | TRBV18 | . | CASSPPESWETQYF | TGTGCCAGCTCACCACCGGAGAGCTGGGAGACCCAGTACTTC
. | TRBJ1-5 | TRBV4-1 | . | CASRLDSVTEQPQHF | TGCGCCAGCAGACTCGACAGCGTCACGGAGCAGCCCCAGCATTTT
. | TRBJ1-1 | TRBV27 | . | CASRVGDRRSNTEAFF | TGTGCCAGCAGAGTGGGAGACCGAAGATCTAACACTGAAGCTTTCTTT
. | TRBJ2-1 | TRBV18 | . | CASSAFTGNNEQFF | TGTGCCAGCTCAGCCTTTACAGGGAACAATGAGCAGTTCTTC
TRBD1 | TRBJ1-6 | TRBV6-5 | . | CASSQRTTGSPLHF | TGTGCCAGCAGCCAGAGAACGACAGGGTCCCCCCTCCACTTT
TRBD2 | TRBJ2-5 | TRBV18 | . | CASSPLAGPLETQYF | TGTGCCAGTTCACCACTAGCGGGACCCCTTGAGACCCAGTACTTC
TRBD1 | TRBJ1-1 | TRBV7-9 | . | CASSLKGTGVTEAFF | TGTGCCAGCAGTCTAAAAGGGACAGGGGTCACTGAAGCTTTCTTT
. | TRBJ2-5 | TRBV5-1 | . | CASSSGTQQETQYF | TGCGCCAGCAGCTCCGGGACACAACAAGAGACCCAGTACTTC
. | TRBJ2-7 | TRBV19 | . | CASTGTPSYEQYF | TGTGCCAGTACCGGGACACCGAGCTACGAGCAGTACTTC
TRBD1 | TRBJ2-3 | TRBV7-6 | . | CASSDGQGSTDTQYF | TGTGCCAGCAGCGATGGACAGGGTTCCACAGATACGCAGTATTTT
. | TRBJ1-2 | TRBV7-9 | . | CASSLDSAHGYTF | TGTGCCAGCAGCCTGGACAGTGCCCATGGCTACACCTTC
TRBD1 | TRBJ1-6 | TRBV27 | . | CASRTGGSSPLHF | TGTGCCAGCAGGACAGGGGGAAGTTCACCCCTCCACTTT
. | TRBJ1-2 | TRBV29-1 | once | CSAREHYGYTF | TGCAGCGCCAGGGAACACTATGGCTACACCTTC
. | TRBJ1-5 | TRBV6-5 | . | CASSRTGANNQPQHF | TGTGCCAGCAGTCGTACTGGGGCCAACAATCAGCCCCAGCATTTT
. | TRBJ2-7 | TRBV3-1/TRBV3-2 | . | CASSQGHEQYF | TGTGCCAGCAGCCAAGGGCACGAGCAGTACTTC
. | TRBJ1-2 | TRBV11-2 | . | CASGPTGRGANYGYTF | TGTGCCAGCGGACCGACGGGCCGCGGGGCTAACTATGGCTACACCTTC
. | TRBJ2-3 | TRBV9 | . | CASSSLGFGTGDTQYF | TGTGCCAGCAGCTCCCTCGGATTCGGAACGGGAGATACGCAGTATTTT